The rows below give T cell receptor beta chains drawn from one sample of a study of T cells in Graves' hyperthyroidism and ophthalmopathy. TCRdb ran MiXCR on the multiplex PCR reads and lists one entry per CDR3 protein. The table includes about 350,000 distinct CDR3 sequences, roughly 20% detected once. The sample was blood. The source is a woman in her thirties or forties with Graves' ophthalmopathy. CDR3s include the opening cysteine and the closing phenylalanine or tryptophan. D genes are given only for firm matches. The size entry is marked missing in some rows and otherwise reads once, few, many or a size class.

v_call,clone_size,j_call,cdr3_length,d_call,cdr3_aa,cdr3_nt
TRBV11-1,many,TRBJ1-5,17,TRBD1,CASSLSDRGRRNQPQHF,TGTGCCAGCAGCTTATCGGACAGGGGACGACGCAATCAGCCCCAGCATTTT
TRBV12-3/TRBV12-4,NA,TRBJ2-7,14,NA,CASSLGDITYEQYF,TGTGCCAGCAGCTTGGGGGACATCACCTACGAGCAGTACTTC
TRBV6-5,many,TRBJ2-1,16,TRBD1,CASSRIQGAIPHEQFF,TGTGCCAGCAGTCGCATACAGGGGGCGATACCCCATGAGCAGTTCTTC
TRBV13,many,TRBJ1-1,14,NA,CASRYIGMNTEAFF,TGTGCCAGCAGGTATATCGGGATGAACACTGAAGCTTTCTTT
TRBV28,many,TRBJ2-2,16,TRBD1,CASRPVGTGGTGELFF,TGTGCCAGCAGGCCGGTAGGGACAGGGGGCACCGGGGAGCTGTTTTTT
TRBV7-9,many,TRBJ2-5,16,NA,CASSRSLGGMQETQYF,TGTGCCAGCAGCCGCAGCTTAGGGGGGATGCAAGAGACCCAGTACTTC
TRBV7-8,many,TRBJ1-2,15,NA,CASSFRTASNYGYTF,TGTGCCAGCAGCTTCAGGACAGCAAGTAACTATGGCTACACCTTC
TRBV10-3,many,TRBJ2-2,16,NA,CAISVPEGANTGELFF,TGTGCCATCAGTGTGCCCGAGGGGGCGAACACCGGGGAGCTGTTTTTT
TRBV7-9,many,TRBJ2-7,16,TRBD2,CASSPPGVSGSYEQYF,TGTGCCAGCAGCCCACCGGGTGTTAGCGGGAGTTATGAGCAGTACTTC
TRBV27,many,TRBJ1-1,14,TRBD1,CASYSGQGSTEAFF,TGTGCCAGCTACTCGGGACAGGGAAGCACTGAAGCTTTCTTT
TRBV4-1,many,TRBJ2-4,14,NA,CASSHPLRRDIQYF,TGCGCCAGCAGCCATCCCTTGCGGCGGGACATTCAGTACTTC
TRBV6-4,many,TRBJ2-2,17,NA,CASSTNSGTPNTGELFF,TGTGCCAGCAGTACCAACTCCGGGACACCGAACACCGGGGAGCTGTTTTTT
TRBV6-1,many,TRBJ1-2,12,NA,CASSEVGGGYTF,TGTGCCAGCAGTGAGGTTGGGGGTGGCTACACCTTC
TRBV10-3,many,TRBJ1-1,14,TRBD1,CAISEGQGATEAFF,TGTGCCATCAGTGAGGGACAGGGAGCCACTGAAGCTTTCTTT
TRBV4-1,many,TRBJ2-5,13,NA,CASSQGTKETQYF,TGCGCCAGCAGCCAAGGGACAAAAGAGACCCAGTACTTC
TRBV27,many,TRBJ1-1,12,NA,CASSPGSGGAFF,TGTGCCAGCAGTCCCGGTTCGGGGGGAGCTTTCTTT
TRBV6-4,many,TRBJ2-2,16,TRBD1,CAGSDRGGERTGELFF,TGTGCCGGCAGTGACAGGGGGGGCGAGAGGACCGGGGAGCTGTTTTTT
TRBV4-2,NA,TRBJ1-2,14,NA,CASSQVEGKNGYTF,TGTGCCAGCAGCCAAGTCGAGGGGAAGAATGGCTACACCTTC
TRBV12-3/TRBV12-4,many,TRBJ1-5,12,NA,CASSFNNQPQHF,TGTGCCAGCAGTTTCAACAATCAGCCCCAGCATTTT
TRBV12-3/TRBV12-4,many,TRBJ2-7,14,NA,CASSPQGETYEQYF,TGTGCCAGCAGTCCGCAAGGGGAGACCTACGAGCAGTACTTC
TRBV11-2,many,TRBJ2-7,15,TRBD2,CASSLKGLADYEQYF,TGTGCCAGCAGCTTGAAGGGACTAGCTGATTACGAGCAGTACTTC
TRBV7-3,many,TRBJ2-3,18,NA,CASSSLRPRDKLTDTQYF,TGTGCCAGCAGCTCTCTGAGGCCGCGGGACAAACTAACAGATACGCAGTATTTT
TRBV13,many,TRBJ1-1,15,NA,CASSATAILNTEAFF,TGTGCCAGCAGCGCAACAGCTATCCTGAACACTGAAGCTTTCTTT
TRBV6-5,many,TRBJ1-5,15,NA,CASSWPGRRNQPQHF,TGTGCCAGCAGTTGGCCCGGACGGCGCAATCAGCCCCAGCATTTT
TRBV12-3/TRBV12-4,many,TRBJ1-2,14,TRBD1,CASTRPGTADGYTF,TGTGCCAGCACCCGCCCTGGGACAGCAGATGGCTACACCTTC
TRBV7-2,many,TRBJ2-4,14,NA,CASSTGGSKNIQYF,TGTGCCAGCAGCACCGGAGGGAGCAAAAACATTCAGTACTTC
TRBV18,many,TRBJ1-1,14,NA,CASVRTALNTEAFF,TGTGCCAGCGTTAGGACAGCACTGAACACTGAAGCTTTCTTT
TRBV6-1,many,TRBJ2-5,17,NA,CASRPPPGRGREETQYF,TGTGCCAGCAGACCCCCGCCGGGACGGGGACGTGAAGAGACCCAGTACTTC
TRBV15,NA,TRBJ2-7,15,NA,CATSDSYGPIDEQYF,TGTGCCACCAGCGACTCCTATGGTCCCATCGACGAGCAGTACTTC
TRBV28,many,TRBJ2-7,14,NA,CASSSPDSLSEQYF,TGTGCCAGCAGTTCCCCGGACAGTCTCTCCGAGCAGTACTTC
TRBV6-1,few,TRBJ1-2,15,NA,CASRITEEGLYGYTF,TGTGCCAGCAGAATCACGGAGGAGGGACTCTATGGCTACACCTTC
TRBV6-2/TRBV6-3,many,TRBJ2-7,14,NA,CASRGSGLPYEQYF,TGTGCCAGCAGAGGAAGCGGGTTACCCTACGAGCAGTACTTC
TRBV11-2,many,TRBJ2-7,14,TRBD1,CASSFGTATYEQYF,TGTGCCAGCAGCTTCGGGACAGCAACCTACGAGCAGTACTTC